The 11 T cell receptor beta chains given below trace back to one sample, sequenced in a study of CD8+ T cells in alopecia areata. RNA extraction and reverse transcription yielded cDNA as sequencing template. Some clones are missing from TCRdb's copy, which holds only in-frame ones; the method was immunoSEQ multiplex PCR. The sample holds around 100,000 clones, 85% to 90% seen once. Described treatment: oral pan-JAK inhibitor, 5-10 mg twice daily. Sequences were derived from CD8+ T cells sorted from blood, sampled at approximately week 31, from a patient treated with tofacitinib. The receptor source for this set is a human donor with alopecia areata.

This CDR3 reads CASSSRDEGEQYF. CDR3 DNA: TGTGCCAGCAGCTCCCGGGACGAGGGCGAGCAGTACTTC. This chain connects TRBV5-6 to TRBJ2-7, with D perhaps given as TRBD1 or TRBD2 (5 bases each). CDR1 is SGHDT and CDR2 is YYEEEE in the germline V gene. Trimming took off 3 bases at V and 6 bases at J, with 13 bases between the two ends. CDR3 length: 13 residues.

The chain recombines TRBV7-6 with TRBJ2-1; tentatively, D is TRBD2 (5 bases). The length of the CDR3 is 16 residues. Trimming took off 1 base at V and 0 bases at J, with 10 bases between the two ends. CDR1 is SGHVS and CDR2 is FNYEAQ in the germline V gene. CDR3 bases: TGTGCCAGCAGCTTAGTGGCGGGTAGCTCCTACAATGAGCAGTTCTTC. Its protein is CASSLVAGSSYNEQFF.

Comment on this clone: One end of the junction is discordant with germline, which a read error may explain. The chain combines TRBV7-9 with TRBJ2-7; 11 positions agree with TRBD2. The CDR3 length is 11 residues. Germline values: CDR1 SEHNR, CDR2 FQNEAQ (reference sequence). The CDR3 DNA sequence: TGTGCCAGCAGTACCGGGACTAGCGGAACCTTC. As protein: CASSTGTSGTF.

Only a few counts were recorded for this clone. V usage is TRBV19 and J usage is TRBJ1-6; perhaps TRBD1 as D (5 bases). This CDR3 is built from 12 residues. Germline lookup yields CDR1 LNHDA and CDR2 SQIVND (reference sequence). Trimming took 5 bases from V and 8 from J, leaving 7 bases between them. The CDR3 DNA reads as TGTGCCAGTAGTTGGGGGGATTCACCCCTCCACTTT. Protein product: CASSWGDSPLHF.

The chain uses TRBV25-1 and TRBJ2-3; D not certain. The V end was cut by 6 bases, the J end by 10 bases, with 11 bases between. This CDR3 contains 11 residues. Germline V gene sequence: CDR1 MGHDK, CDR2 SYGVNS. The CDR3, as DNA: TGTGCCAGCAGCCACGACGGCTCGCAGTATTTT. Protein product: CASSHDGSQYF.

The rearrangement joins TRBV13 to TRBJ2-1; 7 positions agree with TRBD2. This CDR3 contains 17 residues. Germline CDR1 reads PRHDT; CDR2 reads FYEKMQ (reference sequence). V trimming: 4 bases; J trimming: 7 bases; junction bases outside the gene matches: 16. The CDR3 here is CASSYLGGSSPRNEQFF. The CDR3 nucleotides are TGTGCCAGCAGCTACCTCGGGGGGTCCTCCCCTAGGAATGAGCAGTTCTTC.

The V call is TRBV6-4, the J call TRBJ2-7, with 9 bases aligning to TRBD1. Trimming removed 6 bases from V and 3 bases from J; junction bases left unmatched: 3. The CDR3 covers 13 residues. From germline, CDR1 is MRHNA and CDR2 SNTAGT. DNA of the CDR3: TGTGCCAGCAGGCCGGGACAGGGCTACGAGCAGTACTTC. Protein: CASRPGQGYEQYF.

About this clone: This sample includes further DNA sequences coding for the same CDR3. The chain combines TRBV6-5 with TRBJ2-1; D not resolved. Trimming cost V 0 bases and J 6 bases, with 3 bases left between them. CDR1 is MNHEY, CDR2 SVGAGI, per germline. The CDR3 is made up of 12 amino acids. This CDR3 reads CASSYSGNEQFF. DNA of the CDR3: TGTGCCAGCAGTTACTCGGGCAATGAGCAGTTCTTC.

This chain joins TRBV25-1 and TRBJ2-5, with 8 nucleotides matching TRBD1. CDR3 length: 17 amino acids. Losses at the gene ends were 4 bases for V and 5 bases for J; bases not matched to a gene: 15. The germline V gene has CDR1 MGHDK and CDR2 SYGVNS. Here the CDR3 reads CASSGHRRGQFGETQYF. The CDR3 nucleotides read TGTGCCAGCAGTGGACACCGCAGGGGGCAGTTCGGGGAGACCCAGTACTTC.

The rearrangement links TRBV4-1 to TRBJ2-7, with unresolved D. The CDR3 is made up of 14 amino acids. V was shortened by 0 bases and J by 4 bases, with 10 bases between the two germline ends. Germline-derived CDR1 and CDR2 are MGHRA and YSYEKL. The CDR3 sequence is CASSQEETAYEQYF. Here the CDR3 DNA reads TGCGCCAGCAGCCAAGAGGAGACGGCATACGAGCAGTACTTC.

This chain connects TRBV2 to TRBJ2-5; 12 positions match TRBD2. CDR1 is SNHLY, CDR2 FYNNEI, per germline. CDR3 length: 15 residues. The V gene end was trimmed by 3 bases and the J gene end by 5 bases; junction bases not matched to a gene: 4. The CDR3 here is CASSETSGSHETQYF. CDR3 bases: TGTGCCAGCAGTGAGACTAGCGGGAGTCATGAGACCCAGTACTTC.